These 18 T cell receptor beta chains originate from one sample sequenced in a study of cytomegalovirus exposure and HLA in healthy donors. Primers for the PCR totalled 60 Vbeta and 13 Jbeta. Sequencing was performed with immunoSEQ multiplex PCR; in TCRdb, only in-frame clones are kept and a portion is missing. This sample has roughly 150,000 clones, with around 80% found just once. Sequences were obtained from PBMCs. The receptors were gathered from a girl aged 10 to 17 in good health and CMV-seropositive.

A single count supports this clone. The rearrangement links TRBV6-5 to TRBJ1-1; D call uncertain. CDR1 is MNHEY and CDR2 is SVGAGI in the germline V gene. The CDR3 is made up of 13 amino acids. Trimming removed 8 bases from V and 5 bases from J, with 15 bases in between. The CDR3 bases are TGTGCCAGCGCCGACGGAGATCGGACTGAAGCTTTCTTT. Translated, it gives CASADGDRTEAFF.

This clone was counted many times. This chain joins TRBV6-5 and TRBJ2-7; D unclear. V dropped 0 bases and J dropped 4 bases, with 13 bases sitting between them. The CDR3 consists of 15 residues. Germline CDR1 reads MNHEY; CDR2 reads SVGAGI. CDR3 sequence: CASSYSPQKSYEQYF. In nucleotides, the CDR3 is TGTGCCAGCAGTTACTCCCCACAAAAAAGTTACGAGCAGTACTTC.

About this clone: An end of the junction does not agree with germline; a read error may underlie this. CDR3 DNA: TGTGCCAGCAGTTTGACGGCAGGAATTTACGAACAGTACTTC. Protein: CASSLTAGIYEQYF. The chain employs TRBV27 and TRBJ2-7; no clear D. The germline gives CDR1 MNHEY, CDR2 SMNVEV (reference sequence). CDR3 length: 14 amino acids.

The chain employs TRBV28 and TRBJ2-2; a possible D gene is TRBD1 (6 bases). The length of the CDR3 is 18 residues. In germline, CDR1 is MDHEN, CDR2 SYDVKM. V was clipped by 6 bases and J by 0 bases, with 20 bases between them. The chain's CDR3 is CASRLSDSWPANTGELFF. CDR3 DNA: TGTGCCAGCAGGCTATCGGACAGTTGGCCCGCGAACACCGGGGAGCTGTTTTTT.

This chain links TRBV28 with TRBJ1-2; TRBD1 agrees at 8 bases. Germline V gene sequence: CDR1 MDHEN, CDR2 SYDVKM. This CDR3 region has 13 residues. V was pared by 6 bases and J by 6 bases, with 6 bases of the junction left unmatched. CDR3 protein: CASSLDRVDGYTF. The DNA for the CDR3 is TGTGCCAGCAGCCTGGACAGGGTCGATGGCTACACCTTC.

The chain's CDR3 is CASSPRLRGGRNSGYTF. CDR3 DNA: TGTGCCAGCAGCCCCCGGTTACGGGGGGGGAGAAATAGTGGCTACACCTTC. This chain links TRBV7-9 with TRBJ1-2; maybe TRBD1 (5 bases). Germline CDR1 is SEHNR and CDR2 is FQNEAQ (reference sequence). V was shortened by 5 bases and J by 7 bases, with 26 bases between the two germline ends. The CDR3 contains 17 residues.

The V and J genes are TRBV27 and TRBJ1-5; D is uncertain. CDR1 and CDR2 (germline): MNHEY, SMNVEV (reference sequence). The CDR3 is made up of 16 amino acids. V shed 0 bases and J shed 0 bases, with 9 bases lying between them. CDR3 nucleotides: TGTGCCAGCAGTTTATCCCCCGGAGATAGCAATCAGCCCCAGCATTTT. This encodes CASSLSPGDSNQPQHF.

The chain carries TRBV5-8 and TRBJ1-2; the D is unclear. Trimming stripped 2 bases from V and 1 base from J, with 9 bases between. CDR1 and CDR2 (germline): SGHTS, YDEGEE. The CDR3 extends over 14 amino acids. As DNA, the CDR3 is TGTGCCAGCAGCTTCCACATCTTTAACTATGGCTACACCTTC. Its translation: CASSFHIFNYGYTF.

V usage is TRBV5-8 and J usage is TRBJ1-4; TRBD1 aligns across 8 bases. Germline V CDR1 and CDR2: SGHTS, YDEGEE. The CDR3 has 16 amino acids. Losses at the gene ends were 4 bases for V and 4 bases for J; bases not matched to a gene: 9. The CDR3 nucleotides read TGTGCCAGCAGCCAGGAATCCGGGACAGGTAATGAAAAACTGTTTTTT. It specifies CASSQESGTGNEKLFF.

The rearrangement links TRBV9 to TRBJ2-7, with D possibly TRBD2 on 5 matching bases. The CDR3 has 15 amino acids. Trimming cost V 0 bases and J 3 bases, with 13 bases left between them. Germline V gene sequence: CDR1 SGDLS, CDR2 YYNGEE. CDR3 nucleotide sequence: TGTGCCAGCAGCGTAGAGGCTAGCCACAGCTACGAGCAGTACTTC. It specifies CASSVEASHSYEQYF.

This rearrangement joins TRBV4-1 to TRBJ1-1; D is uncertain. The CDR3 is made up of 15 amino acids. Germline lookup yields CDR1 MGHRA and CDR2 YSYEKL. The V and J ends lost 3 bases and 3 bases respectively, with 14 bases between them. CDR3 protein: CASSQTQMTDTEAFF. DNA of the CDR3: TGCGCCAGCAGCCAGACTCAGATGACGGACACTGAAGCTTTCTTT.

The chain has TRBV30 and TRBJ2-1, with 10 positions matching TRBD2. Germline lookup yields CDR1 GTSNPN and CDR2 SVGIG (reference sequence). The CDR3 runs to 16 residues. Trimming cost V 0 bases and J 8 bases; bases outside gene matches: 10. The CDR3 here is CAWSVPSGRVKDEQFF. Written as DNA, the CDR3 is TGTGCCTGGAGTGTACCTAGCGGGAGAGTCAAAGATGAGCAGTTCTTC.

About this clone itself: The junction does not match germline at one end; this may be a read error. The chain carries TRBV7-9 and TRBJ2-2; 7 bases map to TRBD1. Germline CDR1 is SEHNR and CDR2 is FQNEAQ (reference sequence). The CDR3 totals 15 residues. Here the CDR3 reads CSSSIRQGPAGELFF. DNA of the CDR3: TGTTCCAGCAGCATAAGACAGGGACCCGCCGGGGAGCTGTTTTTT.

This chain joins TRBV28 and TRBJ2-1; D is perhaps TRBD2 (7 bases). V was trimmed by 7 bases and J by 10 bases, leaving 17 bases between them. Germline-derived CDR1 and CDR2 are MDHEN and SYDVKM. This CDR3 is built from 13 residues. CDR3 nucleotide sequence: TGTGCCAGCACTTGGGGGGGGCGAGGGGAGCAGTTCTTC. Its translation is CASTWGGRGEQFF.

Remarks on this clone: This same CDR3 is encoded by further DNA sequences in the sample. The chain combines TRBV7-3 with TRBJ2-2, with 8 bases fitting TRBD2. V trimming: 6 bases; J trimming: 6 bases; junction bases outside the gene matches: 12. Germline lookup yields CDR1 SGHTA and CDR2 FQGTGA. The CDR3 is made up of 16 amino acids. The CDR3 is CASRLEASGSPGELFF. The CDR3 DNA is TGTGCCAGCAGACTCGAGGCCAGCGGGAGTCCCGGGGAGCTGTTTTTT.

The chain is built from TRBV28 and TRBJ1-1, with a possible D match to TRBD1 (5 bases). CDR3 size: 14 residues. Per the germline V gene, CDR1 is MDHEN and CDR2 is SYDVKM. V lost 8 bases and J lost 7, with 20 bases in between. Written as DNA, the CDR3 is TGTGCCAGCGGGTTTAGGTCCGAGCAGGGTGAAGCTTTCTTT. Amino acids: CASGFRSEQGEAFF.

The V and J genes are TRBV7-6 and TRBJ1-1; 10 bases fit TRBD1. Unmatched junction bases numbered 3, after V lost 4 bases and J lost 1 base. The CDR3 covers 15 residues. Germline lookup yields CDR1 SGHVS and CDR2 FNYEAQ. The CDR3 DNA follows: TGTGCCAGCAGCTGGGACAGGGGAAGGAACACTGAAGCTTTCTTT. Its translation is CASSWDRGRNTEAFF.

The count of this clone is one. This chain joins TRBV7-9 and TRBJ2-7, with 9 bases fitting TRBD2. Per the germline V gene, CDR1 is SEHNR and CDR2 is FQNEAQ (reference sequence). J lost 3 bases, V lost 6 bases, and 6 bases had no gene match. The CDR3 sequence is 14 residues long. The CDR3 DNA reads TGTGCCAGCAGGGGCGGGGGGGCCAGCTACGAGCAGTACTTC. This codes for CASRGGGASYEQYF.